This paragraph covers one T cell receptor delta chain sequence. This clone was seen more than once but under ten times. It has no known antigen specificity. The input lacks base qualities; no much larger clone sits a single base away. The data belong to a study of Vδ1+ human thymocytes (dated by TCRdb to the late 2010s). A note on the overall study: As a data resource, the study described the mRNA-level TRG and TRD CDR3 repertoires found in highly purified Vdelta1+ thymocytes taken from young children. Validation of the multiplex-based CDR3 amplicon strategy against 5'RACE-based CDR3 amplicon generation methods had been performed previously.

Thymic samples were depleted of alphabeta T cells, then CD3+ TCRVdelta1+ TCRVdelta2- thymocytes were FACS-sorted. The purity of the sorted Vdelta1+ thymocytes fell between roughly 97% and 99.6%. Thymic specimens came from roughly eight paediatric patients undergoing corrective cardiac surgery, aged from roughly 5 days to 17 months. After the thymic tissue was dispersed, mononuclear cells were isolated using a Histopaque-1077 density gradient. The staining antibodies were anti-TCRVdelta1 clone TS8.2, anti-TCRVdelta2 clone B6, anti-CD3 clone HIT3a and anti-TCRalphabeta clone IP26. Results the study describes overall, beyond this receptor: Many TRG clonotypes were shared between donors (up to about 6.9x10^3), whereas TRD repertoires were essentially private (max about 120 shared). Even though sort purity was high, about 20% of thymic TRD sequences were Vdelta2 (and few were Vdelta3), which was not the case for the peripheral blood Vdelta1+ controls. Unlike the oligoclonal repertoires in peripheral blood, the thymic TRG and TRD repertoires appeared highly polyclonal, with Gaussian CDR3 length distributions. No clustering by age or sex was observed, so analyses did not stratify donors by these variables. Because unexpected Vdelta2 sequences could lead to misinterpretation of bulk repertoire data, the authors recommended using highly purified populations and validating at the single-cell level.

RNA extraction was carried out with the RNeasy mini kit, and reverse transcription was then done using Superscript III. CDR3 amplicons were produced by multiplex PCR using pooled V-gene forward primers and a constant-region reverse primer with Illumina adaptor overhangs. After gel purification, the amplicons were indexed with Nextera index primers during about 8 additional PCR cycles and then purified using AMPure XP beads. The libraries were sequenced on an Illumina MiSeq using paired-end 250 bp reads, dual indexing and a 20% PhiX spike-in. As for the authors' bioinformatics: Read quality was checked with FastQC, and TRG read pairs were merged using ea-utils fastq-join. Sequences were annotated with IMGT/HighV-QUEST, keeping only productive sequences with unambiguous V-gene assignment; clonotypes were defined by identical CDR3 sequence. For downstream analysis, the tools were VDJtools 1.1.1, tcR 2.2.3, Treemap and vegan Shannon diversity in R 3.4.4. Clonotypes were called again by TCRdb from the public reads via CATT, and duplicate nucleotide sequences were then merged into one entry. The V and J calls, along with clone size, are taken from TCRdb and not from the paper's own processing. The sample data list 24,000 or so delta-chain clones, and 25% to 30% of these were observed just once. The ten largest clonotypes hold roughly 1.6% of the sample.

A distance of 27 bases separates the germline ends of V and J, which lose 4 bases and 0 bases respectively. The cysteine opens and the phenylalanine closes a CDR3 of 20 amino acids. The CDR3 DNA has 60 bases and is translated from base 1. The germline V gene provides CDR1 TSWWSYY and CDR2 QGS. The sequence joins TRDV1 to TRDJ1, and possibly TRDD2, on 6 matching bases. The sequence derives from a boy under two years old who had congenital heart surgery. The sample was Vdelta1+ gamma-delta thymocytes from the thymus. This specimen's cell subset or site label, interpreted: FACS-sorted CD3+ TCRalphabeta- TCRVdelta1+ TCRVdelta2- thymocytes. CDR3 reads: CALGALTLPHSRRYTDKLIF. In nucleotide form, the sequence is TGTGCTCTTGGGGCCTTAACCCTTCCCCACTCCCGTCGGTACACCGATAAACTCATCTTT.